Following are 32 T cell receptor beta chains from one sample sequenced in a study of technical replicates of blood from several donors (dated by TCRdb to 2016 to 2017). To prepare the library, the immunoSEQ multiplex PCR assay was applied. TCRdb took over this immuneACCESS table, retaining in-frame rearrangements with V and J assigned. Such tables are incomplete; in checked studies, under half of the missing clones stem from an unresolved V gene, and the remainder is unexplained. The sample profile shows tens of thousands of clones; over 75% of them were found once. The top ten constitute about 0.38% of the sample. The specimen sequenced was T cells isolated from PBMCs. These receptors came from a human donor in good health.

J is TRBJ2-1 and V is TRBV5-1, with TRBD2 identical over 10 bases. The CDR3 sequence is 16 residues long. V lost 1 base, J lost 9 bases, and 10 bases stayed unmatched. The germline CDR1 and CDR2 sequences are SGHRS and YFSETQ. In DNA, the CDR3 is TGCGCCAGCAGCTTGTGGACTAGCGGCACCTGGAGTGAGCAGTTCTTC. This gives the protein CASSLWTSGTWSEQFF.

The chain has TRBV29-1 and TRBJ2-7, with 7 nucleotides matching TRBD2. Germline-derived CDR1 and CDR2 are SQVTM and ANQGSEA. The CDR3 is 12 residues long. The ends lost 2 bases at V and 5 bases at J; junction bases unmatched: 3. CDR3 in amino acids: CSVEIGRNEQYF. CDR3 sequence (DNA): TGCAGCGTTGAAATCGGGAGGAACGAGCAGTACTTC.

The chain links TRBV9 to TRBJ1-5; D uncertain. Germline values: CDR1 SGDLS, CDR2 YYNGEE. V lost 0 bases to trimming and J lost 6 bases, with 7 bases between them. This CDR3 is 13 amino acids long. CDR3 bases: TGTGCCAGCAGCGTAGGATTGGCTCAGCCCCAGCATTTT. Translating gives CASSVGLAQPQHF.

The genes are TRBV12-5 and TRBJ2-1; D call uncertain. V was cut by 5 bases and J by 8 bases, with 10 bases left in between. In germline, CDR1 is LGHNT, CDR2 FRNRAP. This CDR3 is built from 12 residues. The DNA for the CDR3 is TGTGCTAGTGGTGAGAATCGCGATGAGCAGTTCTTC. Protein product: CASGENRDEQFF. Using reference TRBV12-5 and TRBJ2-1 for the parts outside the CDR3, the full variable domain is DARVTQTPRHKVTEMGQEVTMRCQPILGHNTVFWYRQTMMQGLELLAYFRNRAPLDDSGMPKDRFSAEMPDATLATLKIQPSEPRDSAVYFCASGENRDEQFFGPGTRLTVL.

The CDR3 bases are TGTGCCAGCATCCGCGAGGGTGACACTGAAGCTTTCTTT. Translating gives CASIREGDTEAFF. The chain has TRBV6-5 and TRBJ1-1; D is undetermined. Trimming took 7 bases from V and 3 from J, leaving 12 bases between them. The V gene's germline CDR1 is MNHEY and CDR2 SVGAGI. The CDR3 length is 13 residues.

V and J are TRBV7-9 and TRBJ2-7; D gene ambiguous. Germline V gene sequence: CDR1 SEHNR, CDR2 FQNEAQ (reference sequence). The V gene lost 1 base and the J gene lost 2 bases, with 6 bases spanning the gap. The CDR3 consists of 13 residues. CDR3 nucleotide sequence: TGTGCCAGCAGCTTAGACAGTACCTACGAGCAGTACTTC. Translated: CASSLDSTYEQYF. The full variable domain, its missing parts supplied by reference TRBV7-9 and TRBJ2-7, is DTGVSQNPRHKITKRGQNVTFRCDPISEHNRLYWYRQTLGQGPEFLTYFQNEAQLEKSRLLSDRFSAERPKGSFSTLEIQRTEQGDSAMYLCASSLDSTYEQYFGPGTRLTVT.

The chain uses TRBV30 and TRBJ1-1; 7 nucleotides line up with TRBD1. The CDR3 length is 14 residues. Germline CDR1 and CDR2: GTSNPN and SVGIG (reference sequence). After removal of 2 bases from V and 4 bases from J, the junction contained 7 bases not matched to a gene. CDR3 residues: CAWSLTGDSTEAFF. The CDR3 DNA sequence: TGTGCCTGGAGTCTAACAGGGGACAGCACTGAAGCTTTCTTT.

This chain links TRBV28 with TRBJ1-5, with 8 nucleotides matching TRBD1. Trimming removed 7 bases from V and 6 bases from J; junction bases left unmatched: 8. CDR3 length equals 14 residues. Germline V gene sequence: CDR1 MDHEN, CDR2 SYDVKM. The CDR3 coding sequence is TGTGCCAGCATTCTAGGACAGGGCGCTCAGCCCCAGCATTTT. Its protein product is CASILGQGAQPQHF.

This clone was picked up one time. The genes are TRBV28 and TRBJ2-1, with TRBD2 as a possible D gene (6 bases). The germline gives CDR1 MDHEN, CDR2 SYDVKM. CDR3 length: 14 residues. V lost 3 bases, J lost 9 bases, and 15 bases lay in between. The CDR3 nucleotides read TGTGCCAGCAGTTTTGGAGGGGTTAGGAGTGAGCAGTTCTTC. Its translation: CASSFGGVRSEQFF.

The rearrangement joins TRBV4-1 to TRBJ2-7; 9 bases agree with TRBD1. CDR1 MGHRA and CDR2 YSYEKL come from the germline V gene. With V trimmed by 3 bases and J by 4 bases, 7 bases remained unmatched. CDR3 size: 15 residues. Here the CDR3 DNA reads TGCGCCAGCAGCCAGGATTCGGGACAGGGATACGAGCAGTACTTC. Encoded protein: CASSQDSGQGYEQYF.

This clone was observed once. This chain's CDR3 is CASSFGTLSGNTIYF. Here the CDR3 DNA reads TGTGCCAGCAGTTTCGGGACACTCTCTGGAAACACCATATATTTT. The chain couples TRBV28 to TRBJ1-3, with D tentatively TRBD1 (6 bases). CDR3 length: 15 residues. Germline V gene data show CDR1 as MDHEN and CDR2 as SYDVKM. Trimming left V 3 bases short and J 0 bases short, with 9 bases between.

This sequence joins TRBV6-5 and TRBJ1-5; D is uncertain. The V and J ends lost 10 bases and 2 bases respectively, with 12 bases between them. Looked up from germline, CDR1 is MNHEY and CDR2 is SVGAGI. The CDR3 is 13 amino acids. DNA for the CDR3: TGTGCCACAGCGGCCAGGCGCAATCAGCCCCAGCATTTT. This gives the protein CATAARRNQPQHF.

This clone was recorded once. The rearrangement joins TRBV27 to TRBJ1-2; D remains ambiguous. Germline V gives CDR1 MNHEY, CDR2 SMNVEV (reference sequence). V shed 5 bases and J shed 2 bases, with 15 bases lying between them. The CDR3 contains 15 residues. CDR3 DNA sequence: TGTGCCAGCAGTCTGAATCCCCAGTCCAACTATGGCTACACCTTC. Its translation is CASSLNPQSNYGYTF.

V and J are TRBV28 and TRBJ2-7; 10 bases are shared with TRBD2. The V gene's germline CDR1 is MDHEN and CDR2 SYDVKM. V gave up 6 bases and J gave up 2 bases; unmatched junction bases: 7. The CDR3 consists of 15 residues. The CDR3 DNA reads TGTGCCAGCAGAAATGAACTAGCGGGGACCTACGAGCAGTACTTC. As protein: CASRNELAGTYEQYF.

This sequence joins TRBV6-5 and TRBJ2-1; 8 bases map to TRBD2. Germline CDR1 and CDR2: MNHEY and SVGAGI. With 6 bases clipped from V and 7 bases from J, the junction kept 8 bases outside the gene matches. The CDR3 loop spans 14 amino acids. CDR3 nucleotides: TGTGCCAGCAGCACGAGCGGGAGCTCAAATGAGCAGTTCTTC. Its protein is CASSTSGSSNEQFF.

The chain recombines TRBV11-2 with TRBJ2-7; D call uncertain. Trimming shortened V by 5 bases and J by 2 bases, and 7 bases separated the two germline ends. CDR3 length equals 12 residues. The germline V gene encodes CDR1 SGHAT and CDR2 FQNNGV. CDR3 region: CASSQVAYEQYF. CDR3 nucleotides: TGTGCCAGCAGCCAGGTCGCCTACGAGCAGTACTTC.

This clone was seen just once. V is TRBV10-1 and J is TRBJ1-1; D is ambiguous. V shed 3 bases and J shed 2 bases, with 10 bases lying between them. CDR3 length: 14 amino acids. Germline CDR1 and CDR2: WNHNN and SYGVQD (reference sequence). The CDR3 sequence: CASSEPGDNTEAFF. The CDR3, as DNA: TGCGCCAGCAGTGAACCGGGAGACAACACTGAAGCTTTCTTT.

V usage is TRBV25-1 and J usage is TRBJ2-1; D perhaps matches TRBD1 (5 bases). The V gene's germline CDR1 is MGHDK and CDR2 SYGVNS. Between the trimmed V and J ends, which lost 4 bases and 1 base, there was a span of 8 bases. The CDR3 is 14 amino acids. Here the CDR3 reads CASSAQGSYNEQFF. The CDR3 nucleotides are TGTGCCAGCAGTGCTCAGGGATCCTACAATGAGCAGTTCTTC.

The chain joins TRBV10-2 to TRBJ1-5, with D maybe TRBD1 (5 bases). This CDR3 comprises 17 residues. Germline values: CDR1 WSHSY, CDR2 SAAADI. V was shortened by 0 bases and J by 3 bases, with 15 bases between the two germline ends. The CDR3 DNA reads TGCGCCAGCAGTGAGTCCGTCGGGGACTCTTTCAATCAGCCCCAGCATTTT. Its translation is CASSESVGDSFNQPQHF.

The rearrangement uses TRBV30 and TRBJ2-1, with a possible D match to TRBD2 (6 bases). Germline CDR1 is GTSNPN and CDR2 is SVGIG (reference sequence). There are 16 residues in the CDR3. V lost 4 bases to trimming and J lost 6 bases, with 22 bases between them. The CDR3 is CAWIAETRLLGNEQFF. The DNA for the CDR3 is TGTGCCTGGATAGCCGAGACTAGGTTATTGGGCAATGAGCAGTTCTTC.

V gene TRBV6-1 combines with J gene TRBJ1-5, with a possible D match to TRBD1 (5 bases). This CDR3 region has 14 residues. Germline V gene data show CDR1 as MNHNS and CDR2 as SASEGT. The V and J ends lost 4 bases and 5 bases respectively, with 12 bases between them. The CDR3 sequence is CASSGGGTYQPQHF. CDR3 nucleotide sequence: TGTGCCAGCAGTGGAGGCGGGACTTATCAGCCCCAGCATTTT.

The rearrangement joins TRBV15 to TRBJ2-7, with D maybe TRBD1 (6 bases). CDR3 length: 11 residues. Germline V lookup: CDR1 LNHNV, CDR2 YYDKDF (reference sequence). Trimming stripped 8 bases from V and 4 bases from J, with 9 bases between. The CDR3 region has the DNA TGTGCCACCTCCCAGGGGTACGAGCAGTACTTC. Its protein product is CATSQGYEQYF.

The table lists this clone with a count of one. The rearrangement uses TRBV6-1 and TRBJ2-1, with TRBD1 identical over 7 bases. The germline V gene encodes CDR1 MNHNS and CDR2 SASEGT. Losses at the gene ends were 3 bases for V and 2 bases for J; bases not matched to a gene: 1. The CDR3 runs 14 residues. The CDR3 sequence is CASSDQGAYNEQFF. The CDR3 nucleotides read TGTGCCAGCAGTGATCAGGGGGCCTACAATGAGCAGTTCTTC.

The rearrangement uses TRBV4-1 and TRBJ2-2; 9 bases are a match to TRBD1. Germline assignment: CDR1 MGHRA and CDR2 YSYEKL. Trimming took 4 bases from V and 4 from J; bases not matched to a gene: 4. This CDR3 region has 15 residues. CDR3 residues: CASSPQGAPTGELFF. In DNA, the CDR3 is TGCGCCAGCAGCCCACAGGGGGCCCCCACCGGGGAGCTGTTTTTT.

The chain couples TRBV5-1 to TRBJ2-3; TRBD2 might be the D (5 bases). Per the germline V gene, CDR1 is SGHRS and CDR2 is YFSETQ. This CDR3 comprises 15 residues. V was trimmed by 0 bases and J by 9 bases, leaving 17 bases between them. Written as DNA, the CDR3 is TGCGCCAGCAGCTTGGACCTTGGGAATCCGGGGACGCAGTATTTT. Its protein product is CASSLDLGNPGTQYF.

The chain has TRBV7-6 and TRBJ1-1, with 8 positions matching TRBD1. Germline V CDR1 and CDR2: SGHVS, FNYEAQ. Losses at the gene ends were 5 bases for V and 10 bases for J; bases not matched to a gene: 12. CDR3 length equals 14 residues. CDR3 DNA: TGTGCCAGCAGCCCTCCGGATGGCAGGGGGCTAGCTTTCTTT. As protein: CASSPPDGRGLAFF.

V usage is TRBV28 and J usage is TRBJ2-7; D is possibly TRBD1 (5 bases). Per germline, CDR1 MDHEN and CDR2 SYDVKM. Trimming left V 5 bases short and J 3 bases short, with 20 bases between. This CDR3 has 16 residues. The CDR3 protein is CASSPRKGNLIYEQYF. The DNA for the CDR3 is TGTGCCAGCAGTCCAAGGAAGGGGAACCTAATCTACGAGCAGTACTTC. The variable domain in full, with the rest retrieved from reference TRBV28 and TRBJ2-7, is DVKVTQSSRYLVKRTGEKVFLECVQDMDHENMFWYRQDPGLGLRLIYFSYDVKMKEKGDIPEGYSVSREKKERFSLILESASTNQTSMYLCASSPRKGNLIYEQYFGPGTRLTVT.

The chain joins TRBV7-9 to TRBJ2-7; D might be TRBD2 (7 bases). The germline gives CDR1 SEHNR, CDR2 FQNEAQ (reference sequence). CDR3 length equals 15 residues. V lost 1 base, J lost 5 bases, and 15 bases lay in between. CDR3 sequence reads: CASSLEGGTPDEQYF. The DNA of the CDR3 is TGTGCCAGCAGCTTAGAGGGGGGGACTCCGGACGAGCAGTACTTC. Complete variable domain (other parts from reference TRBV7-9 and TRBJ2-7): DTGVSQNPRHKITKRGQNVTFRCDPISEHNRLYWYRQTLGQGPEFLTYFQNEAQLEKSRLLSDRFSAERPKGSFSTLEIQRTEQGDSAMYLCASSLEGGTPDEQYFGPGTRLTVT.

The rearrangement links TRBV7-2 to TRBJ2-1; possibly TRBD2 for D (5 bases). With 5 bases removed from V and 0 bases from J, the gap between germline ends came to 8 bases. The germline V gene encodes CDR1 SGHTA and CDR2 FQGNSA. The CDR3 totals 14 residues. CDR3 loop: CASSPTSSYNEQFF. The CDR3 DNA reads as TGTGCCAGCAGCCCTACTAGCTCCTACAATGAGCAGTTCTTC.

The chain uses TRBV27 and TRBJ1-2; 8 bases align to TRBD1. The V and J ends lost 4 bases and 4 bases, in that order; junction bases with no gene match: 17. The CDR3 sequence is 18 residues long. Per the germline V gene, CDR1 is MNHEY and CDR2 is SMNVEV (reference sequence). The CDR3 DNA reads TGTGCCAGCAGTTCCCCAACCTCCGGACAGGGAGCCTTCTATGGCTACACCTTC. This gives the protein CASSSPTSGQGAFYGYTF.

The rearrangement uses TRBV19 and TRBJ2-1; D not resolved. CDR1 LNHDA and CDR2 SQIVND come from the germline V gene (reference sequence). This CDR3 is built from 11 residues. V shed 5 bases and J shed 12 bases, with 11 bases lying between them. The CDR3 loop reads CASSFLGGQFF. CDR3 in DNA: TGTGCCAGTAGTTTTCTAGGCGGGCAGTTCTTC.

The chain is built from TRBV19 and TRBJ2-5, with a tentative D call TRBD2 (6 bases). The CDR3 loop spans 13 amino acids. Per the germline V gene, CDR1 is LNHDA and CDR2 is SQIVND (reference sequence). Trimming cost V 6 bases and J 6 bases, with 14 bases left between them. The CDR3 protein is CASRKSSGQTQYF. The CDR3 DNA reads TGTGCCAGTAGGAAAAGCAGCGGGCAGACCCAGTACTTC.